This T cell receptor beta chain was documented in a study of graft-versus-host responses after intestinal transplantation. Study as a whole: Grafts that recipients had were multivisceral, liver-intestinal, or isolated intestinal transplants. For around 3 years after anti-thymocyte globulin induction, all recipients took tacrolimus and steroids. Study results and caveats: Allografts carried high graft-versus-host to host-versus-graft clonal ratios in patients having graft-donor T cell macrochimerism.

Assay: immunoSEQ multiplex PCR; the TCRdb copy retains only in-frame clones and omits some. Of tens of thousands of clones in the sample, around 96% are singletons; the top ten hold roughly 1.5%. V was shortened by 6 bases and J by 7 bases, with 13 bases between the two germline ends. Germline V lookup: CDR1 MNHEY, CDR2 SVGAGI. CDR3 length: 13 residues. Notes on this clone: Its antigen is currently unknown.

V usage is TRBV6-5 and J usage is TRBJ1-5; no clear D. The source is a human patient who received an intestinal transplant, so some T cells may come from the graft donor. Sequenced here: PBMCs, sampled around 350 days after intestinal transplant. The CDR3 nucleotides are TGTGCCAGCAGAAATTACCTAGGACAGCCCCAGCATTTT. Translation: CASRNYLGQPQHF.